Sequencing of this TCR beta chain was carried out in a study of persistence of HIV-infected CD4 T cells. Cells were stimulated with overlapping HIV-1 Gag 15-mer peptides. Sorting of responding CD4+ T cells relied on upregulated CD40 ligand together with CD69. Before stimulation, PBMCs underwent CD8+ T cell depletion. On this clone itself: Its cognate antigen is unknown.

The CDR3 length is 14 residues. The germline gives CDR1 LGHDT, CDR2 YNNKEL (reference sequence). The germline V and J ends were trimmed by 4 bases and 6 bases, with 15 bases remaining between them. Sequencing used immunoSEQ version 4 in survey mode. Only in-frame clones appear in the TCRdb table, and some are missing; sequencing was by immunoSEQ multiplex PCR. The top ten clones hold approximately 1.9% of a sample with under 25,000 clones, approximately 60% of them seen once. Specimen: CD4+ T cells sorted from PBMCs after approximately 19-hour stimulation, collected from a patient who received antiretroviral therapy. The sequence was collected from an adult woman with HIV who was CMV-seropositive. This chain uses TRBV3-1 (or the pseudogene TRBV3-2) with TRBJ1-2; D is perhaps TRBD1 (5 bases). Written as DNA, the CDR3 is TGTGCCAGCAGCCCGAGGGCAGGGCAGAATGGCTACACCTTC. Translating gives CASSPRAGQNGYTF.